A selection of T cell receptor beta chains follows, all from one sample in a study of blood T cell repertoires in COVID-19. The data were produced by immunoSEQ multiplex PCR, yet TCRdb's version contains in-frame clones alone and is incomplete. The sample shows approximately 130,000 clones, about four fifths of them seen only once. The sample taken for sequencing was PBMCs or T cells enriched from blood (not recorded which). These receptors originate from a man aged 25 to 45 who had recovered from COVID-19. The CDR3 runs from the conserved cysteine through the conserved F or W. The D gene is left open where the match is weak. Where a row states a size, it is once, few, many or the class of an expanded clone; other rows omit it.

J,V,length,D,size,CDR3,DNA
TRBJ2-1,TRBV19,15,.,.,CASSIEQGRYNEQFF,TGTGCCAGTAGTATAGAGCAGGGTCGGTACAATGAGCAGTTCTTC
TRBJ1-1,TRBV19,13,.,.,CASRSRVNTEAFF,TGTGCCAGTAGATCCCGAGTGAACACTGAAGCTTTCTTT
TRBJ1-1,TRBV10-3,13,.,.,CAIKGQGNTEAFF,TGTGCCATCAAAGGGCAGGGGAACACTGAAGCTTTCTTT
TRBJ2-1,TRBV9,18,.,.,CASSSPRSFPSSYNEQFF,TGTGCCAGCAGCTCCCCTAGGTCATTCCCAAGCTCCTACAATGAGCAGTTCTTC
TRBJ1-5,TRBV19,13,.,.,CAATTGSNQPQHF,TGTGCCGCTACGACAGGAAGCAATCAGCCCCAGCATTTT
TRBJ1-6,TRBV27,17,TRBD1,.,CASSFARSRGYNSPLHF,TGTGCCAGCAGTTTCGCTAGGAGCAGGGGGTATAATTCACCCCTCCACTTT
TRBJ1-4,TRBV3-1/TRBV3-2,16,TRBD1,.,CASSRGDRATNEKLFF,TGTGCCAGCAGCCGAGGGGACAGGGCAACTAATGAAAAACTGTTTTTT
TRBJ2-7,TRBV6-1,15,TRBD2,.,CASSEYLAGESEQYF,TGTGCCAGCAGTGAATACCTAGCGGGAGAGAGCGAGCAGTACTTC
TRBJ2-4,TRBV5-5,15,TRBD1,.,CASSFLQGATDIQYF,TGTGCCAGCAGCTTCCTACAGGGGGCAACGGACATTCAGTACTTC
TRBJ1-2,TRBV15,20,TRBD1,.,CATSRGLREGQETIDYGYTF,TGTGCCACCAGCAGAGGGTTAAGGGAGGGACAGGAGACAATTGACTATGGCTACACCTTC
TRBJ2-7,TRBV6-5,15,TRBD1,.,CASSQYRGHSYEQYF,TGTGCCAGCAGTCAATACAGGGGCCATTCCTACGAGCAGTACTTC
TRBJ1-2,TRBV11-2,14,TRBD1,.,CASSDGQGSSGYTF,TGTGCCAGCAGCGACGGACAGGGCTCTTCCGGCTACACCTTC
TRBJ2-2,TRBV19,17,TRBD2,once,CASTQGGLAGVTGELFF,TGTGCCAGTACCCAAGGAGGACTAGCGGGAGTTACCGGGGAGCTGTTTTTT
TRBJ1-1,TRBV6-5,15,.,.,CASSYAHSMNTEAFF,TGTGCCAGCAGTTACGCACACAGCATGAACACTGAAGCTTTCTTT
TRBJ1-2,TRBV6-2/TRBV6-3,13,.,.,CASSYSAGRGYTF,TGTGCCAGCAGTTACTCGGCAGGGCGGGGCTACACCTTC